This record looks at one TCR beta chain sequence and its context. Its target is not known. The CDR3 is made up of 13 amino acids. Looked up from germline, CDR1 is ENHRY and CDR2 is SYGVKD. V shed 1 base and J shed 11 bases, with 12 bases lying between them. The data are from a study of cytotoxic CD8 clonotypes in ibrutinib-treated CLL. About the research overall: Partial response was seen in approximately 25 patients and complete response in 2; after median roughly 6 years, roughly 14 stayed remitted, about 12 progressed. Treatment had run for a median about 12 months, range 6 to 36, when response samples were taken.

Study-wide results and limits: Public clonotypes were rare and shrank or held steady on treatment. Baseline-level clonality went beyond age-matched healthy donors and moved in step with circulating CD8+ T-cell counts.

Produced via immunoSEQ multiplex PCR; TCRdb's table is partial and in-frame only. The sample has 110,000 to 150,000 clones, approximately 90% seen once. The chain is built from TRBV10-3 and TRBJ1-5; TRBD1 is a possible D gene (5 bases). The sequencing here drew on PBMCs, taken after 12 months of ibrutinib treatment. The source is a human donor with chronic lymphocytic leukemia. DNA for the CDR3: TGTGCCATCAGTGAGTATCCAGGGTGGGCCCAGCATTTT. It yields the protein CAISEYPGWAQHF.